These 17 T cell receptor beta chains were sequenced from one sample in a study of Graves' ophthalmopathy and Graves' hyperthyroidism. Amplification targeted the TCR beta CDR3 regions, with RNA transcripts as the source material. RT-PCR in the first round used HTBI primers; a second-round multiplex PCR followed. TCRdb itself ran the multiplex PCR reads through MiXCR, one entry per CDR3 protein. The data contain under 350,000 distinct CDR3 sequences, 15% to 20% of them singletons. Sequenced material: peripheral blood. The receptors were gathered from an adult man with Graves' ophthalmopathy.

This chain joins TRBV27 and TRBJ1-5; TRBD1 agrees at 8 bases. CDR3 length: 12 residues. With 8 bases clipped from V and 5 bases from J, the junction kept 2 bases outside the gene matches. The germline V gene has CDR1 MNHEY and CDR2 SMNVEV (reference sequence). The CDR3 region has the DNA TGTGCCAGCGCGACAGGGGATCAGCCCCAGCATTTT. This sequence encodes CASATGDQPQHF.

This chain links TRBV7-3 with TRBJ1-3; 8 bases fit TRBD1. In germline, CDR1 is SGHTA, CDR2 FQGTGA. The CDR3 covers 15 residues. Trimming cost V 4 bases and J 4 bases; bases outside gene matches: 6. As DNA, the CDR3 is TGTGCCAGCAGCTCTTCAGGGGGCTTCGGAAACACCATATATTTT. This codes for CASSSSGGFGNTIYF.

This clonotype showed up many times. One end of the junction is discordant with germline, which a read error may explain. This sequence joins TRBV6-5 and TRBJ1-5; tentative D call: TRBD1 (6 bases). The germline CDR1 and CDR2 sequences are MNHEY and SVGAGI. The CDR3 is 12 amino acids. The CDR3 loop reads CASSLQGGTPDF. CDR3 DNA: TGTGCCAGCAGCCTACAAGGGGGAACTCCGGATTTT.

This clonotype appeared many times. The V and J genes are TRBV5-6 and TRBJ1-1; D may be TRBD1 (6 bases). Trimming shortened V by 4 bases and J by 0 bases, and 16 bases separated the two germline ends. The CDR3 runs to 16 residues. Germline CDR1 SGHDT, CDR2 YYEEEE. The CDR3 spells CASSPTGWGLNTEAFF. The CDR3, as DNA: TGTGCCAGCAGCCCGACCGGGTGGGGGCTGAACACTGAAGCTTTCTTT.

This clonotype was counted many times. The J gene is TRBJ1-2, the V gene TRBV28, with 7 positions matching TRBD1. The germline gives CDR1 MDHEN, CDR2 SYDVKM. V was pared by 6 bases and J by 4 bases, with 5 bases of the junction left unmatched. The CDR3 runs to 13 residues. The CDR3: CASSDRAFYGYTF. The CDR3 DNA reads TGTGCCAGCAGCGACAGGGCTTTCTATGGCTACACCTTC.

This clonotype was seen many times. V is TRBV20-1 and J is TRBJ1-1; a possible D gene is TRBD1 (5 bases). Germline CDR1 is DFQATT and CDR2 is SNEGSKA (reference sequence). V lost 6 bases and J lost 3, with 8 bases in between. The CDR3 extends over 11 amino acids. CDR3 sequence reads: CSAGRDTEAFF. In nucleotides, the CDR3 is TGCAGTGCGGGCAGGGACACTGAAGCTTTCTTT.

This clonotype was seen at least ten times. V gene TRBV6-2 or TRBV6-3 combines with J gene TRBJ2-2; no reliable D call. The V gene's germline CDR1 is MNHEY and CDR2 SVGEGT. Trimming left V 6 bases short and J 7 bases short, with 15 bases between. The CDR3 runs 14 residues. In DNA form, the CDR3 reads TGTGCCAGCAGAGTAGACCCAATTATCGGGGAGCTGTTTTTT. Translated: CASRVDPIIGELFF.

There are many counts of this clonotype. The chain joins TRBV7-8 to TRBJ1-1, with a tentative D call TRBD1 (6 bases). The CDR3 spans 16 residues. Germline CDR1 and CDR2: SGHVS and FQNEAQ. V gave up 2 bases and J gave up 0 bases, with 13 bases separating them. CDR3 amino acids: CASSLREGGLNTEAFF. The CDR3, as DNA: TGTGCCAGCAGCTTACGCGAGGGGGGGCTGAACACTGAAGCTTTCTTT.

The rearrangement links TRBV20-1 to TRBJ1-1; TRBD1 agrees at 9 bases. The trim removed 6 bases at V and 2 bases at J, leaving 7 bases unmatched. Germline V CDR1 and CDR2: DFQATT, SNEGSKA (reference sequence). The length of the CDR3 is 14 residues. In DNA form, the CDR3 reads TGCAGTGCCTACAGGGGGCCTTACAACACTGAAGCTTTCTTT. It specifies CSAYRGPYNTEAFF.

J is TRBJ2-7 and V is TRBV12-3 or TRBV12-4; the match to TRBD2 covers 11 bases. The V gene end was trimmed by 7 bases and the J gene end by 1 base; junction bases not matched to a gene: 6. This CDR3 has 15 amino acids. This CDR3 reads CASTPTSGASYEQYF. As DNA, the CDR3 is TGTGCCAGCACCCCGACTAGCGGGGCATCCTACGAGCAGTACTTC.

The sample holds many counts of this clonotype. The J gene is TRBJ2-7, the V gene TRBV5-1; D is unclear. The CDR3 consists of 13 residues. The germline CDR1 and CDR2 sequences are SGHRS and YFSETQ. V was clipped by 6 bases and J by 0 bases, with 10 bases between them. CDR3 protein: CASMDPSSYEQYF. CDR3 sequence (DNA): TGCGCCAGCATGGACCCGAGCTCCTACGAGCAGTACTTC.

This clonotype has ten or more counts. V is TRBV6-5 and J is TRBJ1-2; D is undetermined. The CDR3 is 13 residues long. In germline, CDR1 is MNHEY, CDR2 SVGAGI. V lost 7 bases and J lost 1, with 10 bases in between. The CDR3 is CASINSINYGYTF. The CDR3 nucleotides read TGTGCCAGCATCAACTCAATTAACTATGGCTACACCTTC.

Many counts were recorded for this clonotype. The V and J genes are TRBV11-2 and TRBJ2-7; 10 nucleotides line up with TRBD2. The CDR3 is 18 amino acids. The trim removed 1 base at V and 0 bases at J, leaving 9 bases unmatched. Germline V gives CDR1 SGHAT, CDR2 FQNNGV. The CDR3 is CASSLVISGGTRSYEQYF. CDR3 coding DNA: TGTGCCAGCAGCTTAGTAATTAGCGGGGGGACGCGCTCCTACGAGCAGTACTTC.

CDR3: CSAGTPYEQYF. In DNA, the CDR3 is TGCAGTGCTGGCACCCCCTACGAGCAGTACTTC. The chain joins TRBV20-1 to TRBJ2-7; D remains ambiguous. Trimming took 5 bases from V and 2 from J, leaving 7 bases between them. This CDR3 comprises 11 residues. Germline CDR1 reads DFQATT; CDR2 reads SNEGSKA (reference sequence).

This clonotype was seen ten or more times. This CDR3 is CASTQGSYGYTF. The DNA of the CDR3 is TGTGCCAGCACCCAGGGGTCCTACGGCTACACCTTC. The V and J genes are TRBV9 and TRBJ1-2; tentatively, D is TRBD1 (6 bases). The CDR3 is 12 residues long. The germline V gene has CDR1 SGDLS and CDR2 YYNGEE. V was cut by 6 bases and J by 8 bases, with 14 bases left in between. Combining the CDR3 with reference TRBV9 and TRBJ1-2 gives the whole variable domain DSGVTQTPKHLITATGQRVTLRCSPRSGDLSVYWYQQSLDQGLQFLIQYYNGEERAKGNILERFSAQQFPDLHSELNLSSLELGDSALYFCASTQGSYGYTFGSGTRLTVV.

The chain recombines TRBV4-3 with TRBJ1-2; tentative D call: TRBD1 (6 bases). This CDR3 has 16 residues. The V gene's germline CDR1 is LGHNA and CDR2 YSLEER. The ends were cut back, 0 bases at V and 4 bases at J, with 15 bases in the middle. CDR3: CASSQDARGGGYGYTF. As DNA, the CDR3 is TGCGCCAGCAGCCAAGATGCCCGGGGGGGCGGCTATGGCTACACCTTC.

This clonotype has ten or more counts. CDR3 nucleotides: TGCAGTGCTCTACTCCCGTACCAAGAGACCCAGTACTTC. Translating gives CSALLPYQETQYF. The chain joins TRBV20-1 to TRBJ2-5; D gene uncertain. Germline-derived CDR1 and CDR2 are DFQATT and SNEGSKA (reference sequence). This CDR3 contains 13 residues. V lost 5 bases to trimming and J lost 0 bases, with 10 bases between them.